The clone carrying this TCR beta chain is a singleton in its sample. The target antigen is unknown. Every TCR beta cDNA library bore unique molecular identifiers. T cells numbering roughly 0.85 to 11 million gave rise to 500,000 to 600,000 cDNA molecules. TCRdb called the PCR reads again in MiXCR, with one record for every CDR3 protein. The sample gives approximately 730,000 distinct CDR3 sequences, about 43% of which show up once; roughly 4.9% is in the top ten. The CDR3 is 15 residues long. The germline V gene encodes CDR1 SGHTA and CDR2 FQGTGA. With 5 bases clipped from V and 5 bases from J, the junction kept 9 bases outside the gene matches. These data originate in a study of post-analysis software for immune sequencing data. On the study more broadly: Both relapsing-remitting and secondary progressive multiple sclerosis featured among the disease courses, as did progressive-relapsing multiple sclerosis. Study-wide findings and caveats: TRBV5-6, TRBV5-1 and TRBV20-1 were among four to six TRBV segments more frequent in patients than controls. Controls significantly exceeded multiple sclerosis patients in normalized Chao1 diversity.

The source is a girl under 18 with multiple sclerosis. V gene TRBV7-3 combines with J gene TRBJ2-5, with TRBD1 matching over 9 bases. The sample taken for sequencing was blood. The CDR3 DNA follows: TGTGCCAGCAGCCTGGGGACAGGGATATGGGAGACCCAGTACTTC. It translates to CASSLGTGIWETQYF.